A single sample gave rise to the 10 T cell receptor beta chains below, sequenced in a study of T cells in localized non-small cell lung cancer. TCRdb's table, derived via immunoSEQ multiplex PCR, lists solely in-frame clones and lacks some. The sample includes 90,000 to 100,000 clones, more than 75% of them seen just once. Sequencing was performed on PBMCs, taken before any cancer treatment. The receptor set was obtained from a woman between 35 and 70 years old with stage II squamous cell lung carcinoma.

CDR3 protein: CASSLTSSTDTQYF. The CDR3 region has the DNA TGCGCCAGCAGCTTGACCTCCAGCACAGATACGCAGTATTTT. The V call is TRBV5-1, the J call TRBJ2-3; D is unclear. V was shortened by 1 base and J by 0 bases, with 6 bases between the two germline ends. The length of the CDR3 is 14 residues. CDR1 is SGHRS, CDR2 YFSETQ, per germline. The full variable domain, rest sourced from reference TRBV5-1 and TRBJ2-3, is KAGVTQTPRYLIKTRGQQVTLSCSPISGHRSVSWYQQTPGQGLQFLFEYFSETQRNKGNFPGRFSGRQFSNSRSEMNVSTLELGDSALYLCASSLTSSTDTQYFGPGTRLTVL.

CDR3 coding DNA: TGTGCCAGCAGTCCGATCTACAATGAGCAGTTCTTC. This encodes CASSPIYNEQFF. J is TRBJ2-1 and V is TRBV9; D gene unclear. Germline CDR1 is SGDLS and CDR2 is YYNGEE. The CDR3 is 12 amino acids. With 5 bases removed from V and 3 bases from J, the gap between germline ends came to 6 bases.

The V and J genes are TRBV15 and TRBJ2-5; 7 positions agree with TRBD2. Germline CDR1 LNHNV, CDR2 YYDKDF (reference sequence). V was clipped by 9 bases and J by 2 bases; unmatched bases: 6. The length of the CDR3 is 13 residues. This chain's CDR3 is CATTSSLQETQYF. CDR3 in DNA: TGTGCCACGACTAGCAGTCTTCAAGAGACCCAGTACTTC.

CDR3 in amino acids: CSVGLVNTEAFF. As DNA, the CDR3 is TGCAGCGTTGGACTCGTGAACACTGAAGCTTTCTTT. This rearrangement joins TRBV29-1 to TRBJ1-1; D not certain. The V end was cut by 4 bases, the J end by 0 bases, with 6 bases between. This CDR3 is 12 amino acids long. Germline assignment: CDR1 SQVTM and CDR2 ANQGSEA.

This chain uses TRBV11-2 with TRBJ1-4; D remains ambiguous. Between the trimmed V and J ends, which lost 4 bases and 5 bases, there was a span of 8 bases. This CDR3 is 13 amino acids long. The germline CDR1 and CDR2 sequences are SGHAT and FQNNGV. CDR3 region: CASSSHINEKLFF. CDR3 DNA sequence: TGTGCCAGCAGCTCTCATATCAATGAAAAACTGTTTTTT. Based on the CDR3 plus reference TRBV11-2 and TRBJ1-4, the full variable domain is EAGVAQSPRYKIIEKRQSVAFWCNPISGHATLYWYQQILGQGPKLLIQFQNNGVVDDSQLPKDRFSAERLKGVDSTLKIQPAKLEDSAVYLCASSSHINEKLFFGSGTQLSVL.

The chain uses TRBV27 and TRBJ1-1; 7 bases align to TRBD1. This CDR3 region has 14 residues. With V trimmed by 6 bases and J by 5 bases, 9 bases remained unmatched. In germline, CDR1 is MNHEY, CDR2 SMNVEV (reference sequence). This CDR3 is CASSLQGRGTEAFF. Here the CDR3 DNA reads TGTGCCAGCAGCCTACAGGGGAGAGGGACTGAAGCTTTCTTT.

The chain joins TRBV29-1 to TRBJ2-7; the D gene is possibly TRBD1 (5 bases). CDR1 and CDR2 (germline): SQVTM, ANQGSEA. V lost 4 bases and J lost 0, with 10 bases in between. The CDR3 totals 13 residues. The CDR3 protein is CSVARQHSYEQYF. The DNA of the CDR3 is TGCAGCGTTGCGAGACAGCACTCCTACGAGCAGTACTTC.

This rearrangement joins TRBV19 to TRBJ2-6; D not resolved. Germline assignment: CDR1 LNHDA and CDR2 SQIVND (reference sequence). This CDR3 contains 15 residues. Trimming removed 3 bases from V and 1 base from J, with 7 bases in between. The DNA for the CDR3 is TGTGCCAGTAGTATCGGTATTTCTGGGGCCAACGTCCTGACTTTC. Protein product: CASSIGISGANVLTF. Together with reference TRBV19 and TRBJ2-6, the CDR3 gives the full variable domain: DGGITQSPKYLFRKEGQNVTLSCEQNLNHDAMYWYRQDPGQGLRLIYYSQIVNDFQKGDIAEGYSVSREKKESFPLTVTSAQKNPTAFYLCASSIGISGANVLTFGAGSRLTVL.

This clone was seen a few times. This chain connects TRBV10-3 to TRBJ1-1, with D unclear. Germline V gene data show CDR1 as ENHRY and CDR2 as SYGVKD. V lost 6 bases, J lost 4 bases, and 12 bases lay in between. The CDR3 has 13 amino acids. CDR3 nucleotides: TGTGCCATCAGCCCCTCAGAACTCACTGAAGCTTTCTTT. It specifies CAISPSELTEAFF.

This clone was seen a few times. This sequence joins TRBV27 and TRBJ1-1; D might be TRBD1 (6 bases). The germline V gene encodes CDR1 MNHEY and CDR2 SMNVEV (reference sequence). The CDR3 has 16 amino acids. Trimming pared 5 bases from V and 3 bases from J, leaving 19 bases between. The CDR3 sequence: CASSLSLGHWDTEAFF. In DNA, the CDR3 is TGTGCCAGCAGTCTCTCATTGGGACACTGGGACACTGAAGCTTTCTTT.